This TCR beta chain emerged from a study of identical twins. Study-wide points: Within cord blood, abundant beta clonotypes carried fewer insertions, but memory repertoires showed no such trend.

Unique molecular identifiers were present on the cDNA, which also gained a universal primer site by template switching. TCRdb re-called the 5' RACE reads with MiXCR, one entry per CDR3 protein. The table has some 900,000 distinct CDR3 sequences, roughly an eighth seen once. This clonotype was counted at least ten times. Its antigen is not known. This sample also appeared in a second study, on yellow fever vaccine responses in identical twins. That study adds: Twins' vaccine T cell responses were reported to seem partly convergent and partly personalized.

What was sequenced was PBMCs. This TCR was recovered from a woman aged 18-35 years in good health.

CDR3 region: CASSLALRGDYEQYF. The CDR3 DNA reads TGTGCCAGCAGTTTAGCGCTAAGGGGCGACTACGAGCAGTACTTC. This sequence joins TRBV12-3 or TRBV12-4 and TRBJ2-7, with D possibly matching TRBD1 (5 bases). V was pared by 0 bases and J by 3 bases, with 12 bases between. This CDR3 region has 15 residues.